The 27 T cell receptor beta chains below come from one sample, sequenced in a study of T cell changes during pregnancy in multiple sclerosis. Method: immunoSEQ multiplex PCR; TCRdb's copy keeps in-frame clones and lacks some. The sample contains 50,000 to 65,000 clones, over 85% of which appear only once. The sample consisted of CD8+ T cells from peripheral blood mononuclear cells, taken before pregnancy. The receptors were gathered from a female donor with multiple sclerosis, enrolled in a pregnancy study.

The chain has TRBV5-1 and TRBJ2-7; possibly TRBD1 for D (6 bases). There are 15 residues in the CDR3. CDR1 is SGHRS and CDR2 is YFSETQ in the germline V gene. Trimming left V 1 base short and J 2 bases short, with 13 bases between. The CDR3 DNA sequence: TGCGCCAGCAGCTTGAACAGGGCAAACACCTACGAGCAGTACTTC. Residues: CASSLNRANTYEQYF.

The chain uses TRBV19 and TRBJ1-1; 7 nucleotides line up with TRBD1. Germline lookup yields CDR1 LNHDA and CDR2 SQIVND (reference sequence). The CDR3 loop spans 15 amino acids. Trimming removed 7 bases from V and 1 base from J; junction bases left unmatched: 9. CDR3 amino acids: CASTTLRTGNTEAFF. The CDR3 DNA reads TGTGCCAGTACCACTTTACGGACAGGGAACACTGAAGCTTTCTTT.

This CDR3 reads CASSQITNEKLFF. CDR3 sequence (DNA): TGTGCCAGCAGCCAAATTACTAATGAAAAACTGTTTTTT. The chain carries TRBV27 and TRBJ1-4; D unresolved. Germline CDR1 MNHEY, CDR2 SMNVEV (reference sequence). Between the trimmed V and J ends, which lost 6 bases and 2 bases, there was a span of 7 bases. This CDR3 is built from 13 residues.

The rearrangement joins TRBV7-9 to TRBJ2-7; 11 nucleotides align to TRBD1. The germline V gene has CDR1 SEHNR and CDR2 FQNEAQ (reference sequence). V trimming: 9 bases; J trimming: 4 bases; junction bases outside the gene matches: 5. CDR3 length: 13 amino acids. CDR3 bases: TGTGCCAGTTTCGGGACAGGGGGTTACGAGCAGTACTTC. It yields the protein CASFGTGGYEQYF.

This chain connects TRBV6-5 to TRBJ2-3, with D perhaps TRBD1 (5 bases). The germline CDR1 and CDR2 sequences are MNHEY and SVGAGI. CDR3 length equals 14 residues. V lost 6 bases to trimming and J lost 7 bases, with 17 bases between them. The CDR3 protein is CASSLGSGSHTQYF. Here the CDR3 DNA reads TGTGCCAGCAGCCTCGGTTCAGGGTCACATACGCAGTATTTT.

This clone occurred once. The chain has TRBV29-1 and TRBJ1-5; a possible D gene is TRBD1 (6 bases). This CDR3 has 14 amino acids. CDR1 and CDR2 (germline): SQVTM, ANQGSEA. Trimming stripped 6 bases from V and 6 bases from J, with 18 bases between. CDR3 nucleotides: TGCAGCGTGGCGGAACAGGGAATGGGTCAGCCCCAGCATTTT. Its translation: CSVAEQGMGQPQHF.

On this clone itself: The sample contains more than one DNA sequence encoding this CDR3. This rearrangement joins TRBV29-1 to TRBJ1-5; perhaps TRBD1 as D (6 bases). Germline V gives CDR1 SQVTM, CDR2 ANQGSEA. This CDR3 spans 14 amino acids. Trimming cost V 7 bases and J 4 bases, with 17 bases left between them. The CDR3 nucleotides read TGCAGCGCCCGGCTGGGGGCGGTAAATCAGCCCCAGCATTTT. This codes for CSARLGAVNQPQHF.

J is TRBJ2-1 and V is TRBV27; D not certain. Trimming removed 5 bases at V and 9 bases at J, with 8 bases between. Germline CDR1 and CDR2: MNHEY and SMNVEV (reference sequence). The CDR3 is made up of 11 amino acids. The CDR3 protein is CASSLSGEQFF. The CDR3 nucleotides read TGTGCCAGCAGTCTCTCGGGTGAGCAGTTCTTC.

Comment on this clone: In the same sample, other DNA sequences code for this CDR3. The rearrangement links TRBV30 to TRBJ2-7, with D maybe TRBD2 (6 bases). The germline gives CDR1 GTSNPN, CDR2 SVGIG (reference sequence). V lost 3 bases and J lost 4, with 7 bases in between. The CDR3 is 11 amino acids. Written as DNA, the CDR3 is TGTGCCTGGAGGGGGGGTTACGAGCAGTACTTC. Protein product: CAWRGGYEQYF.

Comment on this clone: In the same sample, other DNA sequences code for this CDR3. V and J are TRBV5-6 and TRBJ1-2, with TRBD1 identical over 7 bases. Germline V gene lookup returns CDR1 SGHDT and CDR2 YYEEEE. This CDR3 is 13 amino acids long. Trimming took 5 bases from V and 6 from J; bases not matched to a gene: 7. Written as DNA, the CDR3 is TGTGCCAGCAGATTACAGGGGAGGAATGGCTACACCTTC. This gives the protein CASRLQGRNGYTF.

This chain links TRBV7-9 with TRBJ2-1; 9 nucleotides align to TRBD1. Trimming cost V 5 bases and J 2 bases; bases outside gene matches: 4. From germline, CDR1 is SEHNR and CDR2 FQNEAQ (reference sequence). The CDR3 length is 15 residues. CDR3 DNA sequence: TGTGCCAGCAGCCAACAGGGGGCGGCCTACAATGAGCAGTTCTTC. Its translation is CASSQQGAAYNEQFF.

The chain couples TRBV15 to TRBJ2-5; D is perhaps TRBD1 (5 bases). V lost 3 bases to trimming and J lost 0 bases, with 17 bases between them. The germline gives CDR1 LNHNV, CDR2 YYDKDF (reference sequence). The length of the CDR3 is 17 residues. In nucleotides, the CDR3 is TGTGCCACCAGCAGTAGAGATCTAGGGGAATACCAAGAGACCCAGTACTTC. Encoded protein: CATSSRDLGEYQETQYF.

The chain has TRBV7-9 and TRBJ2-1; 7 positions agree with TRBD2. The V gene's germline CDR1 is SEHNR and CDR2 FQNEAQ (reference sequence). The ends lost 4 bases at V and 7 bases at J; junction bases unmatched: 10. The CDR3 is 15 residues long. The CDR3 protein is CASSSPGDYWNEQFF. CDR3 DNA: TGTGCCAGCAGCTCCCCGGGGGACTACTGGAATGAGCAGTTCTTC. Filled out from reference TRBV7-9 and TRBJ2-1, the complete variable domain reads DTGVSQNPRHKITKRGQNVTFRCDPISEHNRLYWYRQTLGQGPEFLTYFQNEAQLEKSRLLSDRFSAERPKGSFSTLEIQRTEQGDSAMYLCASSSPGDYWNEQFFGPGTRLTVL.

This chain connects TRBV15 to TRBJ2-1; TRBD1 matches at 8 bases. Germline CDR1 reads LNHNV; CDR2 reads YYDKDF (reference sequence). The CDR3 is 19 amino acids. The ends lost 2 bases at V and 7 bases at J; junction bases unmatched: 19. CDR3 region: CATSRRPRIRDRRDNEQFF. The CDR3 DNA is TGTGCCACCAGCAGAAGGCCCCGGATCCGGGACAGGAGGGATAATGAGCAGTTCTTC.

The genes are TRBV7-3 and TRBJ2-1; tentative D call: TRBD2 (5 bases). The CDR3 is 13 residues long. Germline V CDR1 and CDR2: SGHTA, FQGTGA. The V gene lost 5 bases and the J gene lost 6 bases, with 11 bases spanning the gap. For the CDR3, the DNA is TGTGCCAGCAGCCAACTAGGTGGCAATGAGCAGTTCTTC. Protein: CASSQLGGNEQFF. Using reference TRBV7-3 and TRBJ2-1 for the parts outside the CDR3, the full variable domain is GAGVSQTPSNKVTEKGKYVELRCDPISGHTALYWYRQSLGQGPEFLIYFQGTGAADDSGLPNDRFFAVRPEGSVSTLKIQRTERGDSAVYLCASSQLGGNEQFFGPGTRLTVL.

The chain carries TRBV19 and TRBJ1-3, with unresolved D. V lost 4 bases to trimming and J lost 0 bases, with 7 bases between them. Germline V gives CDR1 LNHDA, CDR2 SQIVND (reference sequence). The CDR3 consists of 14 residues. CDR3 bases: TGTGCCAGTAGTACCTTCCTCTCTGGAAACACCATATATTTT. It codes for CASSTFLSGNTIYF.

The CDR3 here is CASSHSDSRYEQYF. Here the CDR3 DNA reads TGTGCCAGCAGCCACTCGGACAGCAGGTACGAGCAGTACTTC. The V call is TRBV7-6, the J call TRBJ2-7; TRBD1 might be the D (6 bases). This CDR3 contains 14 residues. V lost 5 bases and J lost 4, with 15 bases in between. Germline CDR1 and CDR2: SGHVS and FNYEAQ. Using reference TRBV7-6 and TRBJ2-7 for the parts outside the CDR3, the full variable domain is GAGVSQSPRYKVTKRGQDVALRCDPISGHVSLYWYRQALGQGPEFLTYFNYEAQQDKSGLPNDRFSAERPEGSISTLTIQRTEQRDSAMYRCASSHSDSRYEQYFGPGTRLTVT.

The V and J genes are TRBV4-1 and TRBJ2-1, with 8 bases matching TRBD1. V trimming: 4 bases; J trimming: 6 bases; junction bases outside the gene matches: 5. Germline loops: CDR1 MGHRA, CDR2 YSYEKL. The CDR3 length is 14 residues. In DNA, the CDR3 is TGCGCCAGCAGCCGGCCCGACAGGGGCAATGAGCAGTTCTTC. Protein product: CASSRPDRGNEQFF.

The DNA for the CDR3 is TGTGCCAGCAGCTCTCAGGGGTTTGGCTACACCTTC. Translation gives CASSSQGFGYTF. This chain links TRBV7-9 with TRBJ1-2; possibly TRBD1 for D (6 bases). V lost 4 bases and J lost 7, with 10 bases in between. Germline-derived CDR1 and CDR2 are SEHNR and FQNEAQ (reference sequence). The CDR3 has 12 amino acids. Full variable domain (missing parts from reference TRBV7-9 and TRBJ1-2): DTGVSQNPRHKITKRGQNVTFRCDPISEHNRLYWYRQTLGQGPEFLTYFQNEAQLEKSRLLSDRFSAERPKGSFSTLEIQRTEQGDSAMYLCASSSQGFGYTFGSGTRLTVV.

The V and J genes are TRBV7-2 and TRBJ1-1, with 7 bases matching TRBD1. In germline, CDR1 is SGHTA, CDR2 FQGNSA. The CDR3 contains 13 residues. J gave up 7 bases and V 0 bases, and 2 bases lay outside the gene matches. CDR3 DNA sequence: TGTGCCAGCAGCTTAGCTGGGGACAGTGAAGCTTTCTTT. Residues: CASSLAGDSEAFF.

This chain connects TRBV7-9 to TRBJ2-1; unclear D gene. This CDR3 contains 10 residues. Per germline, CDR1 SEHNR and CDR2 FQNEAQ (reference sequence). The V end was cut by 4 bases, the J end by 10 bases, with 5 bases between. CDR3 coding DNA: TGTGCCAGCAGCTACCAGGAGCAGTTCTTC. It encodes CASSYQEQFF.

In this sample, this clone turned up a few times. The rearrangement uses TRBV21-1 and TRBJ1-1. TRBV21-1 is a recognized pseudogene. This CDR3 has 15 residues. The CDR3 DNA reads TGTGCCAGCAGCAAAACCGGGGTAGAGAGCACTGAAGCTTTCTTT. It codes for CASSKTGVESTEAFF.

This rearrangement joins TRBV9 to TRBJ1-1; D is uncertain. Germline assignment: CDR1 SGDLS and CDR2 YYNGEE. This CDR3 has 12 amino acids. V lost 6 bases and J lost 1, with 7 bases in between. CDR3 bases: TGTGCCAGCACCCCTTGGAACACTGAAGCTTTCTTT. This gives the protein CASTPWNTEAFF. Complete variable domain (other parts from reference TRBV9 and TRBJ1-1): DSGVTQTPKHLITATGQRVTLRCSPRSGDLSVYWYQQSLDQGLQFLIQYYNGEERAKGNILERFSAQQFPDLHSELNLSSLELGDSALYFCASTPWNTEAFFGQGTRLTVV.

The chain has TRBV6-5 and TRBJ1-1; D gene unclear. The ends were cut back, 0 bases at V and 1 base at J, with 6 bases in the middle. There are 14 residues in the CDR3. In germline, CDR1 is MNHEY, CDR2 SVGAGI. The CDR3 spells CASSYSQENTEAFF. CDR3 in DNA: TGTGCCAGCAGTTACTCCCAGGAGAACACTGAAGCTTTCTTT.

The rearrangement links TRBV11-3 to TRBJ2-5; 8 positions match TRBD2. Trimming at V came to 3 bases and at J to 7 bases, leaving 4 bases not matched to a gene. CDR3 length: 13 amino acids. The germline gives CDR1 SGHNT, CDR2 YENEEA. The DNA for the CDR3 is TGTGCCAGCAGCTTCGCGGGGGGCACGACCCAGTACTTC. This translates into CASSFAGGTTQYF.

The rearrangement uses TRBV7-2 and TRBJ2-7, with 7 bases matching TRBD1. The V gene end was trimmed by 5 bases and the J gene end by 2 bases; junction bases not matched to a gene: 9. This CDR3 is 15 amino acids long. CDR1 is SGHTA and CDR2 is FQGNSA in the germline V gene. The CDR3 is CASSHATGQTYEQYF. The DNA for the CDR3 is TGTGCCAGCAGCCATGCGACGGGACAGACCTACGAGCAGTACTTC. Looking up the rest from reference TRBV7-2 and TRBJ2-7 gives the full variable domain: GAGVSQSPSNKVTEKGKDVELRCDPISGHTALYWYRQSLGQGLEFLIYFQGNSAPDKSGLPSDRFSAERTGGSVSTLTIQRTQQEDSAVYLCASSHATGQTYEQYFGPGTRLTVT.

In its sample, this clone was seen once. Sequence at one end of the junction differs from germline and may be a read error. J is TRBJ2-3 and V is TRBV6-1; TRBD1 matches at 7 bases. The germline V gene encodes CDR1 MNHNS and CDR2 SASEGT. This CDR3 region has 12 residues. The CDR3 region is CETGDSADTQYF. CDR3 DNA: TGTGAAACAGGGGATTCTGCAGATACGCAATATTTT.